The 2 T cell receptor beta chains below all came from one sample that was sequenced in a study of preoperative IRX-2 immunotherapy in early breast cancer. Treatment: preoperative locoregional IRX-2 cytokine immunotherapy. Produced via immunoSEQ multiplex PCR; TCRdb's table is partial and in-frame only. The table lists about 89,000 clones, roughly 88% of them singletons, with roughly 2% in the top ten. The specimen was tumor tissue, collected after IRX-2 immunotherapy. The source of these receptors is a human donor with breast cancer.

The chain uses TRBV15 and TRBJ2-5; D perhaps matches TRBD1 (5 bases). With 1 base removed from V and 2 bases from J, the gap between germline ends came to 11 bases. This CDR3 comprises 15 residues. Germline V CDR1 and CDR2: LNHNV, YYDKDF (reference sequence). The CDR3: CATSRGQGPQETQYF. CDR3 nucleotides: TGTGCCACCAGCAGAGGGCAGGGCCCACAAGAGACCCAGTACTTC.

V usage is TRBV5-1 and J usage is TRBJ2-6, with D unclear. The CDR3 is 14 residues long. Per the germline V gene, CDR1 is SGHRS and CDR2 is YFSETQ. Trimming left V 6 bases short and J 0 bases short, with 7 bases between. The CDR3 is CASTRDSGANVLTF. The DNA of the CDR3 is TGCGCCAGCACCCGCGACTCTGGGGCCAACGTCCTGACTTTC.